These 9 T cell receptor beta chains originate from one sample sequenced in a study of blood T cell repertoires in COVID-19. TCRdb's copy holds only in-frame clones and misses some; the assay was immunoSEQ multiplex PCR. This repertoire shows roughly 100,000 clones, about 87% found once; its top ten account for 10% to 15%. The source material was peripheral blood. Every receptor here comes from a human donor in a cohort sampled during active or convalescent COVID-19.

The DNA for the CDR3 is TGTGCCAGCAGCTTGTCGAGCGGGGTTGAGTGGGAGACCCAGTACTTC. This translates into CASSLSSGVEWETQYF. V and J are TRBV5-5 and TRBJ2-5; 7 nucleotides agree with TRBD2. Unmatched junction bases numbered 11, after V lost 1 base and J lost 5 bases. The CDR3 consists of 16 residues. Germline CDR1 SGHKS, CDR2 YYEKEE (reference sequence).

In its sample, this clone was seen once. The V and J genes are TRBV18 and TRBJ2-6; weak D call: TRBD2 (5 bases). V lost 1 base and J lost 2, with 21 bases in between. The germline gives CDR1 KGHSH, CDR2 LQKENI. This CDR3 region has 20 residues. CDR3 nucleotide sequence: TGTGCCAGCTCACCACGCCCATGGGGAGTCTTTGGAGCTGGGGCCAACGTCCTGACTTTC. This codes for CASSPRPWGVFGAGANVLTF.

The CDR3 loop reads CASSPGGARTKNIQYF. CDR3 coding DNA: TGTGCCAGCAGCCCTGGTGGAGCCCGTACCAAAAACATTCAGTACTTC. The chain has TRBV7-2 and TRBJ2-4; D gene ambiguous. Trimming removed 5 bases at V and 2 bases at J, with 16 bases between. The CDR3 runs to 16 residues. Germline CDR1 reads SGHTA; CDR2 reads FQGNSA.

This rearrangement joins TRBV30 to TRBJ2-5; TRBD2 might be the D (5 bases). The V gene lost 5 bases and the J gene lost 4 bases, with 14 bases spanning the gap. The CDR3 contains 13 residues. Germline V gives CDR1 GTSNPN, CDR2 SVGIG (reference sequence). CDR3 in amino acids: CAWDAGLIETQYF. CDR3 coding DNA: TGTGCCTGGGATGCCGGACTTATAGAGACCCAGTACTTC.

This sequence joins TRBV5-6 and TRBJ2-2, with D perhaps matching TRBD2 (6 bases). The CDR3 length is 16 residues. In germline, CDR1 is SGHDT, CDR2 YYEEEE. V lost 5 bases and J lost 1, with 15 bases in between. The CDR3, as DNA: TGTGCCAGCAGTTTTGGTTTGGGGGGGAACACCGGGGAGCTGTTTTTT. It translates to CASSFGLGGNTGELFF.

The DNA of the CDR3 is TGCGCCAGCAGCTTGGCCCCTAGCGGGGGGTACAATGAGCAGTTCTTC. Amino acid sequence: CASSLAPSGGYNEQFF. The chain carries TRBV5-1 and TRBJ2-1, with 11 bases lining up with TRBD2. This CDR3 is built from 16 residues. The trim removed 0 bases at V and 4 bases at J, leaving 3 bases unmatched. From germline, CDR1 is SGHRS and CDR2 YFSETQ.

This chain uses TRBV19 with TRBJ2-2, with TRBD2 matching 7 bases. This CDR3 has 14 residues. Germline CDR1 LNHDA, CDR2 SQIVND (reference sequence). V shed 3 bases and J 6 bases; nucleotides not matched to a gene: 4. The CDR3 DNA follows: TGTGCCAGTAGTATTGTTGGGGGGGCCGGGGAGCTGTTTTTT. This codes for CASSIVGGAGELFF.

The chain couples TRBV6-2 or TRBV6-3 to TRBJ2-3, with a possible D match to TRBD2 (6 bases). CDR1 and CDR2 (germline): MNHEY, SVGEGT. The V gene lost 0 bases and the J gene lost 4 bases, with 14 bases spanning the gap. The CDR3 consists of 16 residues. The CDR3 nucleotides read TGTGCCAGCAGTTACTCGAGGAAGGGAGGAGCAGATACGCAGTATTTT. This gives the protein CASSYSRKGGADTQYF.

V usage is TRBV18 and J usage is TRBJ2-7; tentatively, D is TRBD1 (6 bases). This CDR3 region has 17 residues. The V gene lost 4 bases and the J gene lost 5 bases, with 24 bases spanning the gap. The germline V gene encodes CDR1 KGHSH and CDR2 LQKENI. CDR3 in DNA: TGTGCCAGCTCACAACTAATTACAGGGTCTGGTCGGAACGAGCAGTACTTC. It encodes CASSQLITGSGRNEQYF.